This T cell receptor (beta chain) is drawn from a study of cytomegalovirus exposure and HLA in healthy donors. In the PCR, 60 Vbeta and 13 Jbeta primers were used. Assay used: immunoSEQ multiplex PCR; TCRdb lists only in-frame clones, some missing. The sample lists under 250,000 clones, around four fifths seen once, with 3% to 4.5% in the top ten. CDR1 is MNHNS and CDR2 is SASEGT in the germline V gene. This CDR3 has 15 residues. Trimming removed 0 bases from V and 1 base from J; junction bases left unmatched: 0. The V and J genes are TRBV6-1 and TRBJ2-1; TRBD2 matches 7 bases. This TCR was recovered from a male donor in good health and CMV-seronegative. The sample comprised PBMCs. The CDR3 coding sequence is TGTGCCAGCAGTGAAGCGGGAGGGTCCTACAATGAGCAGTTCTTC. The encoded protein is CASSEAGGSYNEQFF.